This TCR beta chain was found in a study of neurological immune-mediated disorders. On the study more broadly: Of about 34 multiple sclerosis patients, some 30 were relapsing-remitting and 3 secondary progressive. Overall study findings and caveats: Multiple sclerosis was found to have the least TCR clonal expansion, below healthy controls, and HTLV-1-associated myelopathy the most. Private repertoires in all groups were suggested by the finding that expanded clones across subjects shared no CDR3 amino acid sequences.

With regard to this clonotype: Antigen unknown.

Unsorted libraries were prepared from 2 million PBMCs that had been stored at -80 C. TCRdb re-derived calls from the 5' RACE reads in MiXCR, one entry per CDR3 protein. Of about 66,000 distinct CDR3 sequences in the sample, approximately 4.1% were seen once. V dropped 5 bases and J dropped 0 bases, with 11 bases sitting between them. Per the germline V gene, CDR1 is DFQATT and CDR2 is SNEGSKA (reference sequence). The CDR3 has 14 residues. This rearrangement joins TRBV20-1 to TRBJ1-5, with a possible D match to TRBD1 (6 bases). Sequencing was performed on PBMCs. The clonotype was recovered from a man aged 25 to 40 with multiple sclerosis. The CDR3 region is CSARQVLSNQPQHF. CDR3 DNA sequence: TGCAGTGCTCGACAGGTCCTTAGCAATCAGCCCCAGCATTTT.